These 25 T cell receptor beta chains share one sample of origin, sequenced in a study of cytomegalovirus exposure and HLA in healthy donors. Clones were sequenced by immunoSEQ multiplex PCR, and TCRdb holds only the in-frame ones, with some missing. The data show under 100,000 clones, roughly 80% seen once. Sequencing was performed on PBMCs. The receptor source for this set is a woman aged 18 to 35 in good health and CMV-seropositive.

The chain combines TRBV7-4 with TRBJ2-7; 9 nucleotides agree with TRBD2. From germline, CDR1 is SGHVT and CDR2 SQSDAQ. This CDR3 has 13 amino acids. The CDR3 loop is CASSPKPGLATLV. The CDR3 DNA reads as TGTGCCAGCAGCCCCAAGCCGGGACTAGCCACTCTCGTC.

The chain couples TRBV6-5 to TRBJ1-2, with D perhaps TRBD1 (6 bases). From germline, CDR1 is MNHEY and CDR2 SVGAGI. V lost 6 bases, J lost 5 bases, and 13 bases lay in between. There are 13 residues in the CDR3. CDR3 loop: CASSSTGTYGYTF. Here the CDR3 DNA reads TGTGCCAGCAGCTCGACCGGGACATATGGCTACACCTTC.

This CDR3 is CATSRAGLHYEQYF. Here the CDR3 DNA reads TGTGCCACCAGCAGAGCCGGACTACACTACGAGCAGTACTTC. The chain carries TRBV15 and TRBJ2-7; TRBD2 might be the D (6 bases). The germline V gene has CDR1 LNHNV and CDR2 YYDKDF (reference sequence). Trimming shortened V by 1 base and J by 3 bases, and 10 bases separated the two germline ends. The CDR3 is 14 amino acids.

This CDR3 is CASSESGVWEQYF. CDR3 DNA sequence: TGTGCCAGCAGCGAGTCAGGGGTATGGGAGCAGTACTTC. The chain carries TRBV11-2 and TRBJ2-7; the D gene is possibly TRBD1 (6 bases). V gave up 5 bases and J gave up 7 bases, with 15 bases separating them. Germline V CDR1 and CDR2: SGHAT, FQNNGV. The CDR3 spans 13 residues.

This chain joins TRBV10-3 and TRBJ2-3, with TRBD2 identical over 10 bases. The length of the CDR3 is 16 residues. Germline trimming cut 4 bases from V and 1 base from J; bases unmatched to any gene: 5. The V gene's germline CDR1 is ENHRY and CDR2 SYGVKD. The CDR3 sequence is CAISGLAGVGTDTQYF. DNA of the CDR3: TGTGCCATCAGTGGCCTAGCGGGGGTAGGCACAGATACGCAGTATTTT.

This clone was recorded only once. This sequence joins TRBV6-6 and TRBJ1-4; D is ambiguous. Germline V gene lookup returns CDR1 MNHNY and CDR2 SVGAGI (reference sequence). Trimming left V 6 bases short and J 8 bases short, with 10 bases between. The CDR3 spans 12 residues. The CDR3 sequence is CASRPRVEKLFF. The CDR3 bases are TGTGCCAGCAGACCACGGGTCGAAAAACTGTTTTTT.

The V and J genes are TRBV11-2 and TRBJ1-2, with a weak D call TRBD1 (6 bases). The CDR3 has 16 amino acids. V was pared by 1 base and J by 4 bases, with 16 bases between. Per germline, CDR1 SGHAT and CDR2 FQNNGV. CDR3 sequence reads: CASSLGGQVKIYGYTF. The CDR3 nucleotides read TGTGCCAGCAGCTTAGGGGGGCAGGTGAAAATCTATGGCTACACCTTC. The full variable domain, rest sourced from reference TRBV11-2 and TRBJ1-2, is EAGVAQSPRYKIIEKRQSVAFWCNPISGHATLYWYQQILGQGPKLLIQFQNNGVVDDSQLPKDRFSAERLKGVDSTLKIQPAKLEDSAVYLCASSLGGQVKIYGYTFGSGTRLTVV.

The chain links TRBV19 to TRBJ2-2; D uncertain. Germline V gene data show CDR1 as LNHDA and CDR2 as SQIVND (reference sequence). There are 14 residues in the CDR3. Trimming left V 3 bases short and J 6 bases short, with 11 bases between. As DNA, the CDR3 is TGTGCCAGTAGTATCGGGTCCTGGCCCGGGGAGCTGTTTTTT. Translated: CASSIGSWPGELFF.

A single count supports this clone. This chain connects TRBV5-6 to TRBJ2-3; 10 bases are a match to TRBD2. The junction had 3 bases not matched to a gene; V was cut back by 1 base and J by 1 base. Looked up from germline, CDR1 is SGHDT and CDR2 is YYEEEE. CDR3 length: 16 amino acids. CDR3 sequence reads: CASSLLLAGGTDTQYF. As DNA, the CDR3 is TGTGCCAGCAGCTTGCTGCTAGCGGGGGGCACAGATACGCAGTATTTT. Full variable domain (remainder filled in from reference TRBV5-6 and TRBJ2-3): DAGVTQSPTHLIKTRGQQVTLRCSPKSGHDTVSWYQQALGQGPQFIFQYYEEEERQRGNFPDRFSGHQFPNYSSELNVNALLLGDSALYLCASSLLLAGGTDTQYFGPGTRLTVL.

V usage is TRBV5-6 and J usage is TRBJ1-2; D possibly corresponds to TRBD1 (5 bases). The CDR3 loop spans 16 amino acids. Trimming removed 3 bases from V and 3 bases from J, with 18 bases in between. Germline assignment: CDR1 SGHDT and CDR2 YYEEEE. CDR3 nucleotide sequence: TGTGCCAGCAGCTCCTCCCGTGGGGGGGTCTACTATGGCTACACCTTC. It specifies CASSSSRGGVYYGYTF.

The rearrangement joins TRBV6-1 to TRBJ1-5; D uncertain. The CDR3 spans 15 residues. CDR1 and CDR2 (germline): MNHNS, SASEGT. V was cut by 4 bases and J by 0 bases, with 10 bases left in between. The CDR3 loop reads CASSGGVSSNQPQHF. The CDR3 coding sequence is TGTGCCAGCAGTGGAGGAGTGTCTAGCAATCAGCCCCAGCATTTT.

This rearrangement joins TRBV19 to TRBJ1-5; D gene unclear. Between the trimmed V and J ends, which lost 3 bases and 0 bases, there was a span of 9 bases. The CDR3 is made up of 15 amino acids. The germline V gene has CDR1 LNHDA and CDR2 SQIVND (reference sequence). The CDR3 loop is CASSIYDISNQPQHF. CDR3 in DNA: TGTGCCAGTAGTATCTACGATATTAGCAATCAGCCCCAGCATTTT.

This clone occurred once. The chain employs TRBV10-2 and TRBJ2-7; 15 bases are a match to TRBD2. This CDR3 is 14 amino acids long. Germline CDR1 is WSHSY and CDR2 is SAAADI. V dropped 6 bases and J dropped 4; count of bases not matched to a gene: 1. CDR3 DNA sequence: TGCGCCAGCAGCGGGACTAGCGGGGGGTACGAGCAGTACTTC. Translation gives CASSGTSGGYEQYF.

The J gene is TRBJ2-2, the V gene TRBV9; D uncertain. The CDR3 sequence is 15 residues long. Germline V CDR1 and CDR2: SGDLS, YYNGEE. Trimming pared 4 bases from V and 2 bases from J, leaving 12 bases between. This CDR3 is CASSPPTINTGELFF. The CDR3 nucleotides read TGTGCCAGCAGCCCCCCTACGATCAACACCGGGGAGCTGTTTTTT.

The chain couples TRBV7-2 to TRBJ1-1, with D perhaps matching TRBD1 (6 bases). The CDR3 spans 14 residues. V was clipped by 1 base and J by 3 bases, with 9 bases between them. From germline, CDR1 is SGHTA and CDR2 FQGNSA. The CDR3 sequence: CASSLVGTYTEAFF. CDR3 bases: TGTGCCAGCAGCTTAGTTGGGACATACACTGAAGCTTTCTTT.

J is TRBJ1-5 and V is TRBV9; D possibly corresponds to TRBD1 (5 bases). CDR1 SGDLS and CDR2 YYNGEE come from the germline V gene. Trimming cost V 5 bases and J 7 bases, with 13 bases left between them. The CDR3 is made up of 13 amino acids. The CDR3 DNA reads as TGTGCCAGCAGTGGGGGGGTGAGGCAGCCCCAGCATTTT. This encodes CASSGGVRQPQHF.

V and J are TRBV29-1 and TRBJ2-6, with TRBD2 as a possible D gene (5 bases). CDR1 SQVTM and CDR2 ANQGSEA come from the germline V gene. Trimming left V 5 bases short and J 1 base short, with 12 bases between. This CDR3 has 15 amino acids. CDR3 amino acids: CSVSLGRSGANVLTF. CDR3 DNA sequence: TGCAGCGTTTCACTAGGGCGTTCTGGGGCCAACGTCCTGACTTTC.

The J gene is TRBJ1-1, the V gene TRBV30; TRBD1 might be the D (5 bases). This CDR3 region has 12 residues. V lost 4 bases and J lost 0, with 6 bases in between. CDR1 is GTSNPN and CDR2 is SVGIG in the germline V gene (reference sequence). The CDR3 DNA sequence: TGTGCCTGGACAGGGCTGAACACTGAAGCTTTCTTT. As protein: CAWTGLNTEAFF.

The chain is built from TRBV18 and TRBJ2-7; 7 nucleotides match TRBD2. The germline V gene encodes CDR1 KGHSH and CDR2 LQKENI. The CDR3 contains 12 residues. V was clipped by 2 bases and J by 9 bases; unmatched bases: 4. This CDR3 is CASSPAGVGQYF. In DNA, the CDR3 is TGTGCCAGCTCACCAGCGGGGGTGGGGCAGTACTTC.

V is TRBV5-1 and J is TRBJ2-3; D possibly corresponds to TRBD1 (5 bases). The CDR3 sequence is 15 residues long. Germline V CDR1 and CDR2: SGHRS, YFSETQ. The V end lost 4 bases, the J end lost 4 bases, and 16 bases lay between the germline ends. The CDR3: CASSRGGPGSDTQYF. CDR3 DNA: TGCGCCAGCAGCAGGGGTGGCCCCGGGTCAGATACGCAGTATTTT.

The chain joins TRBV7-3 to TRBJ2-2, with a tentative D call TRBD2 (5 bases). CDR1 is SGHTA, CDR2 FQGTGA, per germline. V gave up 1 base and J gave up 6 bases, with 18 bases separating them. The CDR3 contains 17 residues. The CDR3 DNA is TGTGCCAGCAGCTTAAGGGCCGGAGGTTTTGTGGCCGGGGAGCTGTTTTTT. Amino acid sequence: CASSLRAGGFVAGELFF.

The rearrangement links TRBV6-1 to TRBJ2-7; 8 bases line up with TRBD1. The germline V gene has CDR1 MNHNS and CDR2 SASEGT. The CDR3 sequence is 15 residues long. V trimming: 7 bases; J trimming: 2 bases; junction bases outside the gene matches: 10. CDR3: CASTLDRVGTYEQYF. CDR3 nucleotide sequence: TGTGCCAGCACTCTGGACAGGGTGGGAACCTACGAGCAGTACTTC.

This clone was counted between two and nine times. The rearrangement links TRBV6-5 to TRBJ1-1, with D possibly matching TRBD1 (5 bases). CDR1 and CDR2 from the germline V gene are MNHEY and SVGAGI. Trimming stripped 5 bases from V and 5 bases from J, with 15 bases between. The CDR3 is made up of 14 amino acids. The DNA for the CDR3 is TGTGCCAGCAGTCCGCGGCGGGGGGTTACTGAAGCTTTCTTT. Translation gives CASSPRRGVTEAFF.

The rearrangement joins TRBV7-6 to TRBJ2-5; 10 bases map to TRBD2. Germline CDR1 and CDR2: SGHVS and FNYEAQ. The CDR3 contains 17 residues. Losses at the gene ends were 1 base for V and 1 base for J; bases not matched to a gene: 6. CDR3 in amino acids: CASSLVAGGLIQETQYF. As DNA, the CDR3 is TGTGCCAGCAGCTTAGTAGCGGGGGGACTGATCCAAGAGACCCAGTACTTC.

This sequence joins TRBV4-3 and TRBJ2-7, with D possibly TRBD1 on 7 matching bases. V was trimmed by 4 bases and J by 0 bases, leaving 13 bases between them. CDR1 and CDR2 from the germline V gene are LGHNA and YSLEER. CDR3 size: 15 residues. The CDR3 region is CASSRNRGGSYEQYF. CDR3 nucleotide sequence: TGCGCCAGCAGCCGGAACAGGGGAGGCTCCTACGAGCAGTACTTC.